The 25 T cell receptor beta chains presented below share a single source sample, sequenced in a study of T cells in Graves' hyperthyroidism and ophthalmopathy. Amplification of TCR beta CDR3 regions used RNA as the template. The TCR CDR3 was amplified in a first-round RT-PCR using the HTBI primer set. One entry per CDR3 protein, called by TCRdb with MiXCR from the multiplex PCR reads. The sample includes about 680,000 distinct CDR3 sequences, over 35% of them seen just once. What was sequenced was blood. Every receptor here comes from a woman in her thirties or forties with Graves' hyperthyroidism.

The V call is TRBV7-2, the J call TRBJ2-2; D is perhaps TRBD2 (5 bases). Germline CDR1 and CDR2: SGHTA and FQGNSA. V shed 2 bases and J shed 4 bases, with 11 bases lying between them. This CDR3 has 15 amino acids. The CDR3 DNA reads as TGTGCCAGCAGCTTACGGCGTGAGGGCACCGGGGAGCTGTTTTTT. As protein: CASSLRREGTGELFF.

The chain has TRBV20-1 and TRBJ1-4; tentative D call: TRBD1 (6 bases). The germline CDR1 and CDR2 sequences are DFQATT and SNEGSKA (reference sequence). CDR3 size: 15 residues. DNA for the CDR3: TGCAGCGTACCTGGACAGCGCACCATTAATGAAAAACTGTTTTTT. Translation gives CSVPGQRTINEKLFF.

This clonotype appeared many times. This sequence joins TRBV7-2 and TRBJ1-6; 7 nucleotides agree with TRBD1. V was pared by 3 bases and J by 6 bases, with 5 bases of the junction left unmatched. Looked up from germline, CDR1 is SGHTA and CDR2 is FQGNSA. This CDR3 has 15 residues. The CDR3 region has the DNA TGTGCCAGCAGCTTCGGTCAGGGGGGTAATTCACCCCTCCACTTT. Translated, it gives CASSFGQGGNSPLHF.

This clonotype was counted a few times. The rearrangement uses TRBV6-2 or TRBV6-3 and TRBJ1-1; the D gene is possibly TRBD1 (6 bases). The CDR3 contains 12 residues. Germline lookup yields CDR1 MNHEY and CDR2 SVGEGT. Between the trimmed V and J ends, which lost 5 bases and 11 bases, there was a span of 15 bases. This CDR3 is CASSATGTRAFF. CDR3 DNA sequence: TGTGCCAGCAGTGCGACAGGTACGCGGGCTTTCTTT.

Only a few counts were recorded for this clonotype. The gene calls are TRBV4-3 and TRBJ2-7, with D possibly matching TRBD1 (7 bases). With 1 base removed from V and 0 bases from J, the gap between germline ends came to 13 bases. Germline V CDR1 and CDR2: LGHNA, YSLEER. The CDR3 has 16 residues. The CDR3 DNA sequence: TGCGCCAGCAGCCAAGTAGGCGGGGACAGCTCCTACGAGCAGTACTTC. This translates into CASSQVGGDSSYEQYF.

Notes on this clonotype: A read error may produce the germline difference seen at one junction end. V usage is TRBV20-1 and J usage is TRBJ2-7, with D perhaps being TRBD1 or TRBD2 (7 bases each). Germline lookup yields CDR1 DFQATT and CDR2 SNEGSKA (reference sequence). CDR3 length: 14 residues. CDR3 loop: CSASQGGDSYEQYF. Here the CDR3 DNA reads TGCAGTGCTAGTCAGGGGGGGGACTCCTACGAGCAATACTTC.

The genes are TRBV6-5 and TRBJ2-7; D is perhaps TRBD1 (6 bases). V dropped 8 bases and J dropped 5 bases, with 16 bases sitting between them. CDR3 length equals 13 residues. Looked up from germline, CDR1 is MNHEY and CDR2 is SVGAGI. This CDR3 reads CASRPSGAHEQYF. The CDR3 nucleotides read TGTGCCAGCCGGCCATCAGGGGCCCACGAGCAGTACTTC.

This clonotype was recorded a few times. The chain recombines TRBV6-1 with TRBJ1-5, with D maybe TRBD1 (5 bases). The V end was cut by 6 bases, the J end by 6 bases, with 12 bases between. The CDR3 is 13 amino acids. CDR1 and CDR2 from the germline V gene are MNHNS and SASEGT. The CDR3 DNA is TGTGCCAGCAGGCCCGGGCAGGGTCAGCCCCAGCATTTT. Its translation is CASRPGQGQPQHF.

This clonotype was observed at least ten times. Written as DNA, the CDR3 is TGCAGTGCTAGAGACCGCGTCGGTGGAGCTTCTAATGAAAAACTGTTTTTT. It specifies CSARDRVGGASNEKLFF. The gene calls are TRBV20-1 and TRBJ1-4; D unresolved. The germline V gene encodes CDR1 DFQATT and CDR2 SNEGSKA (reference sequence). V lost 0 bases and J 3 bases, leaving 17 bases between the germline ends. The CDR3 sequence is 17 residues long.

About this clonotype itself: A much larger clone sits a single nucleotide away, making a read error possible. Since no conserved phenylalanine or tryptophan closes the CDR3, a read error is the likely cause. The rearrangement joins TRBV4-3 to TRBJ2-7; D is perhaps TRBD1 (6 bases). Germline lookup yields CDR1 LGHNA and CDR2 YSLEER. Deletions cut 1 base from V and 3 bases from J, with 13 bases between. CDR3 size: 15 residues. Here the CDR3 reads CASSQGPQGNYEQYL. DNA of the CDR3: TGCGCCAGCAGCCAAGGACCTCAGGGGAACTACGAGCAGTACCTC.

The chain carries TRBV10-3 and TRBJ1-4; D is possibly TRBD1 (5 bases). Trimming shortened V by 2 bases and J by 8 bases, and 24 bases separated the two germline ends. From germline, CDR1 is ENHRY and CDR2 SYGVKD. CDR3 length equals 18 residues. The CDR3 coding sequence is TGTGCCATCAGTGAGGCCAGTACCCTACTCCCAGGGCGGGAAAAACTGTTTTTT. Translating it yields CAISEASTLLPGREKLFF.

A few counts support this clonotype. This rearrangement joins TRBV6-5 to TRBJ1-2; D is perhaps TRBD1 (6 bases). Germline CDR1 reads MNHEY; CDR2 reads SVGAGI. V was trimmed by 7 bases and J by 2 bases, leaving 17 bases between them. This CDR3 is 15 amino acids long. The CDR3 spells CASKLDSLRNYGYTF. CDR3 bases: TGTGCCAGCAAATTGGACAGCCTTCGAAACTATGGCTACACCTTC.

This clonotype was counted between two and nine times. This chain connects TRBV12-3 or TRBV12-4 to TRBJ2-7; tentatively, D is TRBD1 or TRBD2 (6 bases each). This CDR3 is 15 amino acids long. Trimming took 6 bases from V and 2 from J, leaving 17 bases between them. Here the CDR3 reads CASRDLGGTTYEQYF. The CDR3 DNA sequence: TGTGCCAGCAGAGACCTAGGGGGGACGACCTACGAGCAGTACTTC.

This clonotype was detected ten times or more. The CDR3 loop reads CASSSPHGDYLIYEQYF. CDR3 in DNA: TGTGCCAGCAGCTCTCCGCATGGTGACTATCTCATTTACGAGCAGTACTTC. V and J are TRBV7-8 and TRBJ2-7, with D tentatively TRBD2 (5 bases). Germline loops: CDR1 SGHVS, CDR2 FQNEAQ. This CDR3 has 17 amino acids. V gave up 4 bases and J gave up 4 bases, with 23 bases separating them.

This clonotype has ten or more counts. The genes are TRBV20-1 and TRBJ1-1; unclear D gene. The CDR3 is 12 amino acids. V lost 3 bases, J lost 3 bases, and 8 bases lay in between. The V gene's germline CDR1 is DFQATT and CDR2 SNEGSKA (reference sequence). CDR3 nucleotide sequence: TGCAGTGCTAGGGGCGGAGACACTGAAGCTTTCTTT. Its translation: CSARGGDTEAFF.

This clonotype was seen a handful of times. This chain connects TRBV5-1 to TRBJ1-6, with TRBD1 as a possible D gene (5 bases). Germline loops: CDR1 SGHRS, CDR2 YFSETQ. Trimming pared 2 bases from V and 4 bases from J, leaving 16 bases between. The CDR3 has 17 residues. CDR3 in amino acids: CASSFTGAGMYNSPLHF. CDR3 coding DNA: TGCGCCAGCAGCTTTACTGGGGCAGGGATGTATAATTCACCCCTCCACTTT.

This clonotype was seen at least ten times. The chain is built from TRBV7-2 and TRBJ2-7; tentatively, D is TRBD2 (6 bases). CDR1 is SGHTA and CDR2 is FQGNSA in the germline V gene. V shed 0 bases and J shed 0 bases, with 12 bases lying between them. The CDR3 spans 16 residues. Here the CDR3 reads CASSLAGGAPSYEQYF. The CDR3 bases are TGTGCCAGCAGCTTAGCGGGGGGAGCCCCCTCCTACGAGCAGTACTTC.

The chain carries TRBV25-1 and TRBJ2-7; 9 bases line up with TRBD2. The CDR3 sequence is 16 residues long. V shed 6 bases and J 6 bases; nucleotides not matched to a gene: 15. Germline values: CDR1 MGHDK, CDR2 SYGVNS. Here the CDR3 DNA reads TGTGCCAGCAGCCGAGGGGTCGGGACTAGCCTTGGCGAGCAGTACTTC. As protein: CASSRGVGTSLGEQYF.

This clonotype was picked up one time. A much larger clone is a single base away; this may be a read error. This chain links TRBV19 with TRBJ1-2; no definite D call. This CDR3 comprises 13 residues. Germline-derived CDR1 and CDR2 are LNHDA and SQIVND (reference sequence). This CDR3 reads CASRKDGNYGHTF. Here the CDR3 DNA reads TGTGCCAGTAGGAAGGACGGGAACTATGGCCACACCTTC.

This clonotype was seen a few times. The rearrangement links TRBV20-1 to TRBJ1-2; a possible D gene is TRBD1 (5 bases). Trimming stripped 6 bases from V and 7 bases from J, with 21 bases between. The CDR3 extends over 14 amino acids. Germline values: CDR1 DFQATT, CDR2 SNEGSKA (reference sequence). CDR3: CSADSGTAFLGYTF. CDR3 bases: TGCAGTGCCGATTCCGGGACGGCGTTTCTTGGCTACACCTTC.

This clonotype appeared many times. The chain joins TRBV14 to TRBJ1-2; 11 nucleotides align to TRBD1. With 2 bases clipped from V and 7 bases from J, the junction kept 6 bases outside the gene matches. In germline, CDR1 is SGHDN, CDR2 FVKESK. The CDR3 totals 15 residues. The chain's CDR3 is CASSQPGQGGVGYTF. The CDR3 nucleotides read TGTGCCAGCAGCCAACCGGGACAGGGGGGGGTTGGCTACACCTTC. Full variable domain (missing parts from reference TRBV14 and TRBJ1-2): EAGVTQFPSHSVIEKGQTVTLRCDPISGHDNLYWYRRVMGKEIKFLLHFVKESKQDESGMPNNRFLAERTGGTYSTLKVQPAELEDSGVYFCASSQPGQGGVGYTFGSGTRLTVV.

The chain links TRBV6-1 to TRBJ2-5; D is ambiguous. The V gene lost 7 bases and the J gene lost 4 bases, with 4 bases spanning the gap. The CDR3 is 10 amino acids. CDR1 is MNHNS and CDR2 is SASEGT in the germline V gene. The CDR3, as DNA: TGTGCCAGCACCCCAGAGACCCAGTACTTC. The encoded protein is CASTPETQYF.

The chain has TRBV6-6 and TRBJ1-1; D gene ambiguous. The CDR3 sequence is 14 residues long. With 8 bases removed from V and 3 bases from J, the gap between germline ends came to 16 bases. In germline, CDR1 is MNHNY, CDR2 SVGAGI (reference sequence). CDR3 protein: CASGKGPPYTEAFF. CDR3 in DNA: TGTGCCAGCGGAAAAGGACCGCCGTACACTGAAGCTTTCTTT.

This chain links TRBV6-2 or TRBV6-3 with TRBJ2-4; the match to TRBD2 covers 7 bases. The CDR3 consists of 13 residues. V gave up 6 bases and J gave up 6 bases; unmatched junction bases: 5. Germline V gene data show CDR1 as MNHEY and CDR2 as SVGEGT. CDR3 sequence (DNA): TGTGCCAGCAGCTTTGGGGAGGGAAACATTCAGTACTTC. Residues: CASSFGEGNIQYF.

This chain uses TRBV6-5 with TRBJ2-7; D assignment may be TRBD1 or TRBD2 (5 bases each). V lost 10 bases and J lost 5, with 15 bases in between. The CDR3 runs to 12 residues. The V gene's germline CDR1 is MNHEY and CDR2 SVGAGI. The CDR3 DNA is TGTGCCATCGCCCAGGGAGTACACGAGCAGTACTTC. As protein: CAIAQGVHEQYF.